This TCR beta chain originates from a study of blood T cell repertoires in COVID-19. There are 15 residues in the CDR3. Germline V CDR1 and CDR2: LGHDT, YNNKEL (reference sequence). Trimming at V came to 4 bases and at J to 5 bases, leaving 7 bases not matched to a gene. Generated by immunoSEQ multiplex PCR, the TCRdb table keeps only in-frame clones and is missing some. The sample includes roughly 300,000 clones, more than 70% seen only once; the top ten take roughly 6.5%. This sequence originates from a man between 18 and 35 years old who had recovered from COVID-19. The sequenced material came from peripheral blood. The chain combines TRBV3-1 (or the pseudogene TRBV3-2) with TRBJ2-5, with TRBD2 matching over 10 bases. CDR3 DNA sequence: TGTGCCAGCAGCCCCATAGCGGGAGGTGGTGAGACCCAGTACTTC. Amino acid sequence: CASSPIAGGGETQYF.